This entry lists 26 T cell receptor beta chains sequenced from one sample in a study of shared clonotypes between healthy human individuals. Sequencing was performed with immunoSEQ multiplex PCR; in TCRdb, only in-frame clones are kept and a portion is missing. The sample lists 2,100,000 or so clones, around 95% occurring once. Material for sequencing was naive CD4+ T cells sorted from blood. Subset in this sample: CD45RA+ positively selected. These TCRs come from a man between 18 and 35 years old in good health.

This chain links TRBV28 with TRBJ1-1, with D perhaps matching TRBD1 (5 bases). The V end lost 4 bases, the J end lost 3 bases, and 15 bases lay between the germline ends. CDR1 is MDHEN, CDR2 SYDVKM, per germline. This CDR3 comprises 15 residues. CDR3 amino acids: CASSSPEAGDTEAFF. The CDR3 DNA sequence: TGTGCCAGCAGTTCCCCGGAGGCGGGGGACACTGAAGCTTTCTTT.

This chain uses TRBV18 with TRBJ1-1; no reliable D call. From germline, CDR1 is KGHSH and CDR2 LQKENI. CDR3 size: 13 residues. V gave up 8 bases and J gave up 0 bases, with 10 bases separating them. CDR3: CASHALMNTEAFF. The DNA of the CDR3 is TGTGCCAGCCACGCCCTTATGAACACTGAAGCTTTCTTT.

The V and J genes are TRBV27 and TRBJ2-7; maybe TRBD2 (6 bases). CDR3 length: 15 amino acids. From germline, CDR1 is MNHEY and CDR2 SMNVEV (reference sequence). Trimming removed 6 bases at V and 4 bases at J, with 19 bases between. CDR3 nucleotides: TGTGCCAGCAGCTTAGCGGTCAGTGAATGGTACGAGCAGTACTTC. As protein: CASSLAVSEWYEQYF.

This sequence joins TRBV7-9 and TRBJ1-4; the match to TRBD1 covers 7 bases. Germline V CDR1 and CDR2: SEHNR, FQNEAQ (reference sequence). J lost 7 bases, V lost 5 bases, and 4 bases had no gene match. This CDR3 comprises 13 residues. In DNA form, the CDR3 reads TGTGCCAGCAGCCCAGGACAGGTTGAAAAACTGTTTTTT. It specifies CASSPGQVEKLFF.

This clone was observed a single time. The chain uses TRBV5-6 and TRBJ2-3; 12 bases are a match to TRBD2. The germline V gene encodes CDR1 SGHDT and CDR2 YYEEEE. This CDR3 is built from 17 residues. V shed 1 base, J shed 0 bases, and the junction held 3 bases outside the gene matches. The CDR3 nucleotides are TGTGCCAGCAGCTTGAGAGGGACTAGCGGGAGCACAGATACGCAGTATTTT. Translation gives CASSLRGTSGSTDTQYF.

The chain combines TRBV5-1 with TRBJ2-1, with 11 bases identical to TRBD2. J lost 11 bases, V lost 1 base, and 5 bases had no gene match. Germline values: CDR1 SGHRS, CDR2 YFSETQ. The CDR3 is 14 residues long. The CDR3 DNA is TGCGCCAGCAGCTTGTCCCTAGCGGGAGGTAAGCAGTTCTTC. This codes for CASSLSLAGGKQFF.

Concerning this clone: One end of the junction fails to match germline, which may point to a read error. The rearrangement uses TRBV7-7 and TRBJ2-3; D is perhaps TRBD1 (6 bases). CDR3 size: 13 residues. The V gene's germline CDR1 is SSHAT and CDR2 FNYEAQ (reference sequence). The CDR3 spells CASSSTTGGTQYF. CDR3 nucleotides: TGTGCTAGCAGTTCCACGACAGGAGGTACGCAGTATTTT.

The rearrangement uses TRBV30 and TRBJ1-1; D is unresolved. Trimming took off 3 bases at V and 5 bases at J, with 13 bases between the two ends. Germline V gene data show CDR1 as GTSNPN and CDR2 as SVGIG (reference sequence). The CDR3 spans 13 residues. CDR3 region: CAWRTTSGTEAFF. Here the CDR3 DNA reads TGTGCCTGGAGAACTACCAGCGGGACTGAAGCTTTCTTT.

J is TRBJ1-2 and V is TRBV7-2, with 9 bases matching TRBD1. There are 13 residues in the CDR3. Germline loops: CDR1 SGHTA, CDR2 FQGNSA. Trimming took 1 base from V and 7 from J; bases not matched to a gene: 1. CDR3 residues: CASSLGTGAGYTF. CDR3 nucleotides: TGTGCCAGCAGCTTAGGGACAGGGGCTGGCTACACCTTC. Combining the CDR3 with reference TRBV7-2 and TRBJ1-2 gives the whole variable domain GAGVSQSPSNKVTEKGKDVELRCDPISGHTALYWYRQSLGQGLEFLIYFQGNSAPDKSGLPSDRFSAERTGGSVSTLTIQRTQQEDSAVYLCASSLGTGAGYTFGSGTRLTVV.

The chain carries TRBV27 and TRBJ2-2, with 7 bases aligning to TRBD1. Germline lookup yields CDR1 MNHEY and CDR2 SMNVEV (reference sequence). V was clipped by 6 bases and J by 4 bases; unmatched bases: 8. CDR3 length: 15 residues. CDR3 nucleotides: TGTGCCAGCAGATTGGGGACAGTTATCACCGGGGAGCTGTTTTTT. Translating it yields CASRLGTVITGELFF.

The V gene is TRBV30, the J gene TRBJ1-3; D gene uncertain. From germline, CDR1 is GTSNPN and CDR2 SVGIG (reference sequence). V was clipped by 2 bases and J by 0 bases, with 11 bases between them. There are 15 residues in the CDR3. CDR3 nucleotides: TGTGCCTGGAGTAATGGGTTCCACTCTGGAAACACCATATATTTT. This translates into CAWSNGFHSGNTIYF.

This clone was found a few times. V and J are TRBV5-1 and TRBJ2-3; 10 nucleotides match TRBD2. This CDR3 has 15 residues. Germline V lookup: CDR1 SGHRS, CDR2 YFSETQ. Trimming at V came to 4 bases and at J to 1 base, leaving 3 bases not matched to a gene. The CDR3 region is CASSALAGGTDTQYF. Written as DNA, the CDR3 is TGCGCCAGCAGCGCCCTAGCGGGGGGCACAGATACGCAGTATTTT. Combining the CDR3 with reference TRBV5-1 and TRBJ2-3 gives the whole variable domain KAGVTQTPRYLIKTRGQQVTLSCSPISGHRSVSWYQQTPGQGLQFLFEYFSETQRNKGNFPGRFSGRQFSNSRSEMNVSTLELGDSALYLCASSALAGGTDTQYFGPGTRLTVL.

The chain is built from TRBV7-8 and TRBJ2-7, with 8 bases aligning to TRBD1. Germline loops: CDR1 SGHVS, CDR2 FQNEAQ. Trimming cost V 4 bases and J 2 bases; bases outside gene matches: 13. This CDR3 region has 17 residues. The CDR3 spells CASSSRPQGALPYEQYF. CDR3 coding DNA: TGTGCCAGCAGCTCTAGGCCGCAGGGGGCTCTTCCCTACGAGCAGTACTTC.

This chain connects TRBV7-2 to TRBJ1-2; D remains ambiguous. The CDR3 consists of 14 residues. The V end lost 5 bases, the J end lost 10 bases, and 20 bases lay between the germline ends. The germline V gene encodes CDR1 SGHTA and CDR2 FQGNSA. CDR3 nucleotide sequence: TGTGCCAGCAGCCCAGGAAGGGTGAGAGAACACTACACCTTC. The encoded protein is CASSPGRVREHYTF.

The genes are TRBV18 and TRBJ1-2, with 7 bases lining up with TRBD1. The germline V gene has CDR1 KGHSH and CDR2 LQKENI. The CDR3 consists of 15 residues. Trimming cost V 0 bases and J 4 bases; bases outside gene matches: 5. This CDR3 is CASSPPSQGSYGYTF. The DNA for the CDR3 is TGTGCCAGCTCACCACCCTCACAGGGGAGCTATGGCTACACCTTC.

The V call is TRBV11-2, the J call TRBJ2-5; 7 bases fit TRBD2. Looked up from germline, CDR1 is SGHAT and CDR2 is FQNNGV. Trimming removed 4 bases from V and 5 bases from J; junction bases left unmatched: 4. The CDR3 totals 13 residues. The CDR3 bases are TGTGCCAGCAGCTCGGGACTAACGGAGACCCAGTACTTC. Translated: CASSSGLTETQYF.

This chain links TRBV18 with TRBJ2-7, with D possibly being TRBD1 or TRBD2 (6 bases each). The V and J ends lost 4 bases and 9 bases respectively, with 22 bases between them. From germline, CDR1 is KGHSH and CDR2 LQKENI. This CDR3 has 15 residues. The CDR3 region is CASSRTRGAYDGQYF. CDR3 nucleotides: TGTGCCAGCTCACGGACGAGGGGGGCCTACGATGGGCAGTACTTC.

J is TRBJ1-2 and V is TRBV5-3; possibly TRBD1 for D (6 bases). TRBV5-3 is an open reading frame whose function is uncertain. Deletions cut 4 bases from V and 3 bases from J, with 13 bases between. CDR3 length: 14 amino acids. The CDR3 nucleotides read TGTGCCAGAAGCGCTACAGGGTATGACTATGGCTACACCTTC. It encodes CARSATGYDYGYTF.

This clone was counted a few times. The chain combines TRBV2 with TRBJ1-1; the D gene is possibly TRBD1 (6 bases). Trimming took 6 bases from V and 11 from J, leaving 16 bases between them. Germline CDR1 reads SNHLY; CDR2 reads FYNNEI. This CDR3 is 12 amino acids long. CDR3 sequence: CASRGPQGDAFF. In DNA form, the CDR3 reads TGTGCCAGCAGGGGTCCACAGGGTGACGCTTTCTTT.

The V call is TRBV29-1, the J call TRBJ2-1; D not certain. Per germline, CDR1 SQVTM and CDR2 ANQGSEA. This CDR3 comprises 15 residues. V was cut by 3 bases and J by 0 bases, with 12 bases left in between. The CDR3 sequence is CSVEHPASSYNEQFF. DNA of the CDR3: TGCAGCGTTGAGCACCCCGCTAGCTCCTACAATGAGCAGTTCTTC.

This chain uses TRBV7-9 with TRBJ2-3; 10 bases align to TRBD2. The CDR3 spans 16 residues. With V trimmed by 0 bases and J by 3 bases, 3 bases remained unmatched. Germline V CDR1 and CDR2: SEHNR, FQNEAQ (reference sequence). The CDR3 loop is CASSLAAGGQTDTQYF. The CDR3 nucleotides are TGTGCCAGCAGCTTAGCAGCGGGGGGGCAAACAGATACGCAGTATTTT.

For this clone: The same CDR3 is also encoded by other DNA sequences in this sample. The chain uses TRBV7-2 and TRBJ1-1; 7 bases align to TRBD1. The CDR3 totals 14 residues. The J segment lost 4 bases and the V segment lost 5 bases, leaving 7 bases of the junction unmatched. Germline-derived CDR1 and CDR2 are SGHTA and FQGNSA. CDR3 nucleotide sequence: TGTGCCAGCAGCCCCAGACAGGGTGGCACTGAAGCTTTCTTT. It codes for CASSPRQGGTEAFF. The full variable domain, with the rest looked up from reference TRBV7-2 and TRBJ1-1, is GAGVSQSPSNKVTEKGKDVELRCDPISGHTALYWYRQSLGQGLEFLIYFQGNSAPDKSGLPSDRFSAERTGGSVSTLTIQRTQQEDSAVYLCASSPRQGGTEAFFGQGTRLTVV.

V and J are TRBV5-1 and TRBJ1-2; maybe TRBD1 (5 bases). CDR3 length equals 18 residues. Trimming removed 0 bases from V and 0 bases from J, with 18 bases in between. Germline V gene lookup returns CDR1 SGHRS and CDR2 YFSETQ. CDR3 in DNA: TGCGCCAGCAGCTTGGATGGGTTGTCAGGGCGAGCTAACTATGGCTACACCTTC. Protein: CASSLDGLSGRANYGYTF.

The rearrangement joins TRBV11-2 to TRBJ2-2, with D unresolved. The CDR3 sequence is 16 residues long. Germline V gives CDR1 SGHAT, CDR2 FQNNGV. The V gene lost 5 bases and the J gene lost 6 bases, with 19 bases spanning the gap. The CDR3 loop reads CASSQRVSMGSGELFF. CDR3 in DNA: TGTGCCAGCAGCCAAAGGGTGTCTATGGGATCCGGGGAGCTGTTTTTT.

The chain joins TRBV11-1 to TRBJ2-5; perhaps TRBD1 as D (5 bases). The CDR3 extends over 13 amino acids. The V gene lost 1 base and the J gene lost 5 bases, with 8 bases spanning the gap. CDR1 is SGHAT and CDR2 is FQDESV in the germline V gene (reference sequence). The CDR3 reads CASSLDRIETQYF. The CDR3 DNA reads as TGTGCCAGCAGCTTAGACAGGATCGAGACCCAGTACTTC.

The genes are TRBV2 and TRBJ1-2, with D uncertain. This CDR3 is built from 14 residues. V was cut by 3 bases and J by 4 bases, with 12 bases left in between. CDR1 is SNHLY and CDR2 is FYNNEI in the germline V gene. In DNA, the CDR3 is TGTGCCAGCAGTGACCATTACCAAGTCTATGGCTACACCTTC. It yields the protein CASSDHYQVYGYTF.